This T cell receptor beta chain was sequenced during a study of T cells in Graves' hyperthyroidism and ophthalmopathy (dated by TCRdb to between 2018 and 2020). Turning to the overall study: To identify distinguishing TCR V-J signatures, a discovery cohort of around 100 patients was used, comprising some 43 with Graves' ophthalmopathy and 55 to 65 with stable Graves' hyperthyroidism. Prospective prediction of ophthalmopathy was tested in an independent validation cohort of 18 to 20 hyperthyroidism patients and some 17 patients who later progressed to ophthalmopathy. The roughly 91 discovery patients were randomly split 7:3 into training and test sets. In addition, the study compared T-cell repertoires in thyroid tissue and in blood from roughly 6 Graves' hyperthyroidism patients. After blood sampling, hyperthyroidism patients were treated with methimazole at a starting dose of 30 mg daily, and ophthalmopathy patients were treated with high-dose intravenous methylprednisolone. According to the paper, TCR Vbeta CDR3 sequencing was carried out on about 140 peripheral blood samples, which came from approximately 41 ophthalmopathy, around 74 hyperthyroidism and about 17 progressor patients.

The TCR beta CDR3 regions were amplified from the RNA transcripts. The TCR CDR3 was subjected to a first round of RT-PCR using the HTBI primer set and the Qiagen OneStep RT-PCR kit. The libraries were constructed in a second round of multiplex PCR and then size-selected and purified. Sequencing of the libraries was done on an Illumina HiSeq2000 using paired-end 100 bp reads. The source study handled its data this way. SOAPnuke was used to process the raw data, throwing out any read that contained adapters or uncalled bases, had a mean Phred below 15, or lacked an exact constant-primer or identifier match. High-quality paired reads were merged using COPE v1.2.5, and each unique nucleotide sequence was defined as a clonotype. Clonotypes were aligned to IMGT TRBV, TRBD and TRBJ reference segments using MiTCR v1.1. Only V-J combinations with frequency above 0.0001, covering roughly 99% of repertoires, were analysed. The TCS score was defined as F50 (clonal expansion) divided by E x V (chaos), with BLOSUM62-based TCRdist calculated between CDR3 peptides within each V-J. Welch's t-statistics and random forest reduced fewer than 600 V-J features to around 14, which were used in a naive Bayes classifier (R e1071). The similarity between thyroid and blood repertoires was quantified using the Morisita-Horn index. In-frame beta chains were kept once TCRdb had trimmed the public reads at Q25 with fastp and called clones with MiXCR. Rows with one shared CDR3 protein collapse into an entry with the most common genes and DNA. TCRdb, rather than the study authors, made the V and J calls. The sample includes approximately 510,000 distinct CDR3 sequences, with roughly 45% observed a single time. The ten top clones hold around two fifths of the sample.

The study excluded patients with uncontrolled infections, other autoimmune diseases, pregnancy or lactation. Clinical symptoms, serum thyroxine and TRAb, thyroid ultrasound, and orbital computed tomography formed the basis for the diagnoses. Trizol reagent was used to extract total RNA, and RNA quality was then checked on an Agilent 2100 Bioanalyzer. Via the germline V gene (reference sequence), CDR1 is SGHNT and CDR2 YYREEE. The junction carries 16 bases between V and J, which are trimmed by 3 bases and 6 bases respectively. From its cysteine to its phenylalanine, the CDR3 spans 14 amino acids. Only the CDR3 part of the read is kept: 42 bases, read in frame from the first base. Beyond this particular receptor, the publication reports: Most expanded thyroid clonotypes (frequency above 0.001) were also detected in blood, suggesting blood repertoires may reflect thyroid immune responses. Sample size was not statistically predetermined, and blinding of investigators to group allocation was not performed. In cross-validation, a model built on a 13 V-J signature told ophthalmopathy apart from stable hyperthyroidism with less than 90% sensitivity and 81% to 82% specificity, and in testing the same model reached 80%/75%. In validation, the model predicted progression to ophthalmopathy with about 71% sensitivity and about 73% specificity, a median of around six months before onset.

Concerning this clonotype itself: This clone's antigen is unknown. Within one base of it there is no much larger clone, and no base qualities were kept.

The sequenced sample was peripheral blood or thyroid tissue (not recorded which). The rearranged segments are TRBV5-4 and TRBJ2-7, with the D segment possibly TRBD1 or TRBD2, each aligning over 5 bases. The source is an adult woman with Graves' disease, either hyperthyroidism or ophthalmopathy (not recorded which). This receptor carries the CDR3 CASSSQIGDREQYF. At the DNA level, the sequence is TGTGCCAGCAGCTCCCAAATAGGGGACCGCGAGCAGTACTTC.